The clone carrying this TCR beta chain was detected many times. Antigen: not known. This CDR3 is built from 14 residues. The germline V gene has CDR1 MNHEY and CDR2 SVGAGI. V shed 6 bases and J 5 bases; nucleotides not matched to a gene: 3. Individual cDNA molecules were tagged with unique molecular identifiers. MiXCR, run by TCRdb on the 5' RACE reads, gives a single entry per CDR3 protein. The sample carries roughly 70,000 distinct CDR3 sequences, 13% recorded once. These data originate in a study of early T cells in non-severe SARS-CoV-2 infection. In the study overall: Investigators sequenced bulk RNA drawn from unsorted whole blood, and chains remained unpaired. Whole-study results and caveats: Clonotype matching in VDJdb favored anti-spike CD8 responses and did not capture private and CD4 specificities.

This chain connects TRBV6-5 to TRBJ2-5; 13 bases line up with TRBD2. Sequenced input: whole blood. The receptor was derived from an adult who was a healthcare worker with PCR-confirmed SARS-CoV-2 infection or an uninfected control (not recorded which). CDR3 region: CASRPLAGGETQYF. CDR3 DNA sequence: TGTGCCAGCAGACCACTAGCGGGGGGGGAGACCCAGTACTTC.